This TCR beta chain originates from a study of shared clonotypes between healthy human individuals. In regard to this clone: Antigen specificity is unknown.

In the naive CD8 group, cells lacked CD45RO and were positively selected for CCR7, so terminally differentiated effector memory CD45RA+ cells were left out. Every donor was a Caucasian adult from Nashville, Tennessee. Sequencing was performed with immunoSEQ multiplex PCR; in TCRdb, only in-frame clones are kept and a portion is missing. The sample consists of some 740,000 clones, 80% to 95% of them appearing once. Overall study results and limits: An effect of sequencing depth on clonotype sharing among donors was expected. Generally, naive subsets came out with larger estimated richness than memory subsets. Rarefaction gave evidence that sorted-subset sequencing remained incomplete despite large depth.

The trim removed 5 bases at V and 2 bases at J, leaving 5 bases unmatched. CDR1 is SGHTA and CDR2 is FQGTGA in the germline V gene. This CDR3 region has 16 residues. The sequence derives from a man in his thirties or forties in good health. Sequenced: naive CD8+ T cells sorted from blood. This rearrangement joins TRBV7-3 to TRBJ2-3; 12 nucleotides match TRBD2. The chain's CDR3 is CASSQRTSGDTDTQYF. DNA of the CDR3: TGTGCCAGCAGCCAACGGACTAGCGGGGACACAGATACGCAGTATTTT.